This T cell receptor beta chain emerged from a study of shared clonotypes between healthy human individuals (dated by TCRdb to 2018 to 2021). Background for the entire study: A few men and two women, aged 18 to 49 years, made up the cohort. Per donor, leukapheresis produced somewhere between about 0.94 and 9.5 billion PBMCs. For each donor, three plates each were used for CD4 naive and CD4 memory, two plates were used for CD8 naive, and one plate was used for CD8 memory. Blood TCR repertoires of about 5 healthy adults were deeply sequenced to estimate repertoire size and the extent of clonotype sharing between individuals. Libraries were prepared and TCR repertoires were sequenced by different laboratories using diverse techniques, in order to increase sequencing depth and limit assay-specific biases.

Deletion took 6 bases off V and 7 bases off J, with a span of 15 bases between the germline ends. From the cysteine up to the phenylalanine, the CDR3 has a length of 13 residues. The retained sequence is limited to the CDR3, 39 bases, with the frame set at the first base. The germline V gene encodes CDR1 MNHEY and CDR2 SMNVEV (reference sequence). Results and caveats for the whole study, not just this receptor: Even with the large sequencing depth, rarefaction of the sorted-subset datasets indicated that sequencing was incomplete. Based on pairwise subsampling, the degree of clonotype sharing among donors was expected to be affected by sequencing depth. Clonotypes shared by all four sorted-subset donors showed higher generation probabilities than non-shared clonotypes. Sampling was restricted to blood, and TCR repertoires in tissue are likely to differ from TCR repertoires in blood. Because the study included a small number of donors, the genetic and exposure-history diversity represented was limited. Sharing across a few donors was observed for approximately 4.6% of naive CD4, over 3% of naive CD8, around 2.5% of memory CD4, and about 0.4% of memory CD8 clonotypes. Estimated clonotype richness was generally larger for naive than for memory subsets.

CD8 naive samples consisted of CD45RO-negative cells that were positively selected for CCR7, yielding a CD45RA+CCR7+ population without TemRA cells. Donors were healthy HIV-negative adults with no recently reported acute infections or vaccinations. All donors were Caucasian adults living in Nashville, Tennessee, USA. Blood was obtained by leukapheresis, after which PBMCs were separated by Ficoll-Histopaque density gradient centrifugation and cryopreserved in liquid nitrogen vapor phase. Analytical flow cytometry was used to check the purity and quantity of every magnetically sorted T cell population. From each sorted fraction, genomic DNA was isolated and quantified by UV absorbance on a Nanodrop 2000c. Of note for this clone: Its target antigen remains unknown. No base quality information exists; no much larger clone differs at one position.

Using the deep immunoSEQ assay, multiplex PCR amplified TCR CDR3 regions from genomic DNA. For each cell subset, the extracted genomic DNA was distributed evenly across all wells of several immunoSEQ 96-well plates, and each plate served as one replicate. For sorted subsets, about 0.2 ug genomic DNA, equal to tens of thousands of T cell genomes, was loaded into each replicate PCR. Purified libraries were measured with a Qubit 3.0 fluorometer, size-checked on a Bioanalyzer 2100, and measured again with the KAPA Library Quantification kit. Every immunoSEQ 96-well plate was sequenced on a separate single-read 150-cycle Illumina NextSeq 550 flow cell. Processing in the source paper ran as follows. Because the immunoSEQ output included only junctional sequences and no quality scores, the filtering could not be the same as the filtering used for full-length reads. To assign V/J genes and CDR3, sequences were annotated using PyIR, a Python wrapper for IgBLAST v1.9, with IMGT germline references. Reads with weak V/J assignments (E-value above 1e-6), missing CDR3, stop codons, out-of-frame junctions, or ambiguous translated residues were removed. V3J clonotypes were defined as sequences sharing an identical inferred V gene, J gene, and CDR3 amino acid sequence. To compute the percentage overlap between repertoires, the number of shared unique clonotypes was divided by the size of the smaller repertoire. Richness of each repertoire was evaluated using RTK rarefaction, the Chao1 estimator, and Recon v2.1 estimates of unobserved clonotypes. Generation probabilities were computed with OLGA for all TCRbeta clonotypes obtained by the gDNA method from several donors. TCRdb obtained this table from immuneACCESS and retained in-frame rearrangements with V and J assigned. These tables miss some clones; where compared with another copy, unresolved V genes account for less than half of the shortfall, and the remainder is unexplained. D and trimming come from the DNA, and the V and J calls and clone size come from that table. The sample data list about 2 million clones, and about 95% of these were observed just once. The ten top clones hold 0.9% to 1.5% of the sample.

The chain is made from TRBV27 and TRBJ1-1, and possibly TRBD1, on 6 matching bases. This receptor was taken from a man aged 18 to 29 in good health. The sequencing input was naive CD8+ T cells sorted from blood. Explained via the paper, the cell subset or site label denotes: CD45RA+CCR7+. The DNA sequence follows: TGTGCCAGCAGCTTCAGAGGACAGATTGAAGCTTTCTTT. Translated, it gives CASSFRGQIEAFF.